The sample holds many counts of the clone carrying this T cell receptor beta chain. Its antigen remains unidentified. This specimen comes from a study of response to subunit inactivated influenza vaccine. TCRdb ran MiXCR on the RT-PCR reads and lists one entry per CDR3 protein. This table holds hundreds of thousands of distinct CDR3 sequences, approximately 17% found once. Study conclusions and caveats: Authors suggested each seasonal influenza vaccination recruits few new T cells.

The sequence derives from a man aged 50 to 59 who received an inactivated influenza vaccine. The source was PBMCs from blood, collected around 5 days after vaccination.

CDR3 protein: CASSFGGRTSGTDTQYF. CDR3 coding DNA: TGCGCCAGCAGCTTTGGGGGACGCACCTCGGGCACAGATACGCAGTATTTT. The genes are TRBV5-1 and TRBJ2-3; D tentatively fits TRBD1 or TRBD2 (5 bases each). Trimming pared 2 bases from V and 1 base from J, leaving 17 bases between. The CDR3 is 17 residues long. CDR1 is SGHRS and CDR2 is YFSETQ in the germline V gene.